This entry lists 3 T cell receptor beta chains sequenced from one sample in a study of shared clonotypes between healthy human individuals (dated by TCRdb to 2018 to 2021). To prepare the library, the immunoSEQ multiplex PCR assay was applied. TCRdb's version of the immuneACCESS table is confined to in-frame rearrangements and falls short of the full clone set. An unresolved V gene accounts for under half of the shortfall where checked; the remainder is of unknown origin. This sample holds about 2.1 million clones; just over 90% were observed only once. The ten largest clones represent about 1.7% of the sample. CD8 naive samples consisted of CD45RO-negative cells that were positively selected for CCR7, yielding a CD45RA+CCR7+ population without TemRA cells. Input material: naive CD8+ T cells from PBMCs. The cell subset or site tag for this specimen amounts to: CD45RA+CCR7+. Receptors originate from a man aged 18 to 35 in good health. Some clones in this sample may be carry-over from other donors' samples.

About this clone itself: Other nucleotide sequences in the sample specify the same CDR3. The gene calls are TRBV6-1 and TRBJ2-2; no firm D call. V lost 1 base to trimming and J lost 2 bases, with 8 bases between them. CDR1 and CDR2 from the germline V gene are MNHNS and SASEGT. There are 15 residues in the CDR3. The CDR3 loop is CASSEGTVNTGELFF. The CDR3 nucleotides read TGTGCCAGCAGTGAAGGGACGGTAAACACCGGGGAGCTGTTTTTT.

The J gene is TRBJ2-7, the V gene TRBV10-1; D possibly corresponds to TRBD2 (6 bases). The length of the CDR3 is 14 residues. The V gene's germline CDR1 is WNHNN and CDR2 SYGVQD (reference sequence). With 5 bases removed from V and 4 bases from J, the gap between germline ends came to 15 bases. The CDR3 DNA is TGCGCCAGCAGTTCAACGGGGGAAGGGTACGAGCAGTACTTC. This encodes CASSSTGEGYEQYF.

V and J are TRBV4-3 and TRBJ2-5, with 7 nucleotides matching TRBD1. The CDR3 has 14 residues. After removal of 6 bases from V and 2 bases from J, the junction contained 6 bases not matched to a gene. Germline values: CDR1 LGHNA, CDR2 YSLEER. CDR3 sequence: CASSPGTAQETQYF. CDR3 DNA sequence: TGCGCCAGCAGTCCCGGGACAGCACAAGAGACCCAGTACTTC.